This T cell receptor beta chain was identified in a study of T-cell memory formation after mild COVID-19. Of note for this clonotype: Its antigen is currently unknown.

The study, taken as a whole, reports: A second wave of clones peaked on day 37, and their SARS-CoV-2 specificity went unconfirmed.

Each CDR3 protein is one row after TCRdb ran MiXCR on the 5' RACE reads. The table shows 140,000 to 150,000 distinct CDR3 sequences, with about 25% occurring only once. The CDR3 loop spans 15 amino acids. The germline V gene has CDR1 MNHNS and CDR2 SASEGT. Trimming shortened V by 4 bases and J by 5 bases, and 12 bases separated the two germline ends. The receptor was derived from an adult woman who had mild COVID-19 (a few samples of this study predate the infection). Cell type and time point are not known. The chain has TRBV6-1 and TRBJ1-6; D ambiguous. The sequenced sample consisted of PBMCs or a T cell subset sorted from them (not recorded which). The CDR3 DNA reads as TGTGCCAGCAGTGTTCTCCGAGGAGATAATTCACCCCTCCACTTT. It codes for CASSVLRGDNSPLHF.